The 17 T cell receptor beta chains in this list originate from one sample, sequenced in a study of glioma-infiltrating T cells. Amplification of TCR alpha and beta CDR3 regions from RNA used iRepertoire nested multiplex PCR. MiXCR was run by TCRdb on the multiplex PCR reads, yielding one entry per CDR3 protein. The table includes 95,000 to 110,000 distinct CDR3 sequences, around 28% detected once. Sequencing was done on a sample of glioma tissue, nonneoplastic brain tissue, or PBMCs (not recorded which). The receptors come from a human donor with low-grade glioma or glioblastoma, undergoing nonglioma brain surgery, or in good health (not recorded which).

The gene calls are TRBV7-2 and TRBJ2-1; D gene unclear. Germline-derived CDR1 and CDR2 are SGHTA and FQGNSA. V was shortened by 1 base and J by 0 bases, with 7 bases between the two germline ends. The CDR3 covers 15 residues. The CDR3 DNA is TGTGCCAGCAGCTTAGGGTTCGGCTCCTACAATGAGCAGTTCTTC. This sequence encodes CASSLGFGSYNEQFF.

This chain connects TRBV9 to TRBJ2-5, with D possibly being TRBD2 (5 bases). Germline V gives CDR1 SGDLS, CDR2 YYNGEE. The CDR3 has 14 amino acids. Trimming cost V 3 bases and J 1 base, with 10 bases left between them. CDR3 loop: CASSGSGFQETQYF. In nucleotides, the CDR3 is TGTGCCAGCAGCGGGAGCGGCTTCCAAGAGACCCAGTACTTC. The full variable domain, its missing parts supplied by reference TRBV9 and TRBJ2-5, is DSGVTQTPKHLITATGQRVTLRCSPRSGDLSVYWYQQSLDQGLQFLIQYYNGEERAKGNILERFSAQQFPDLHSELNLSSLELGDSALYFCASSGSGFQETQYFGPGTRLLVL.

This clonotype was counted many times. This chain uses TRBV28 with TRBJ1-1, with 9 bases matching TRBD1. Trimming removed 7 bases from V and 9 bases from J; junction bases left unmatched: 15. The germline CDR1 and CDR2 sequences are MDHEN and SYDVKM. There are 15 residues in the CDR3. The CDR3 loop is CASTSPSGTGTKAFF. The CDR3 DNA reads TGTGCCAGCACATCCCCTTCCGGGACAGGGACAAAAGCTTTCTTT.

This clonotype was picked up many times. The chain uses TRBV18 and TRBJ2-1; D call uncertain. Germline values: CDR1 KGHSH, CDR2 LQKENI. Trimming took off 3 bases at V and 2 bases at J, with 5 bases between the two ends. The CDR3 runs 13 residues. The CDR3 region has the DNA TGTGCCAGCTCACCGAACACCTACAATGAGCAGTTCTTC. Residues: CASSPNTYNEQFF.

This clonotype was counted at least ten times. This chain uses TRBV4-3 with TRBJ2-7; D possibly corresponds to TRBD1 (5 bases). V was clipped by 1 base and J by 6 bases, with 13 bases between them. The CDR3 sequence is 14 residues long. Germline CDR1 LGHNA, CDR2 YSLEER. The DNA for the CDR3 is TGCGCCAGCAGCCAAGGGGGCGGAGTAGTCGAGCAGTACTTC. It translates to CASSQGGGVVEQYF.

This clonotype was counted at least ten times. The V and J genes are TRBV9 and TRBJ1-5, with D unclear. In germline, CDR1 is SGDLS, CDR2 YYNGEE. The ends were cut back, 4 bases at V and 3 bases at J, with 14 bases in the middle. The CDR3 loop spans 15 amino acids. CDR3 bases: TGTGCCAGCAGCCGCCGTTCGGGCACCAATCAGCCCCAGCATTTT. Its protein is CASSRRSGTNQPQHF.

The sample holds many counts of this clonotype. V usage is TRBV20-1 and J usage is TRBJ1-5; D gene uncertain. The germline CDR1 and CDR2 sequences are DFQATT and SNEGSKA (reference sequence). The CDR3 covers 12 residues. Trimming removed 3 bases at V and 1 base at J, with 4 bases between. DNA for the CDR3: TGCAGTGCTAGCAAGAGCAATCAGCCCCAGCATTTT. As protein: CSASKSNQPQHF.

The chain has TRBV19 and TRBJ2-1; 7 nucleotides align to TRBD2. Germline V lookup: CDR1 LNHDA, CDR2 SQIVND (reference sequence). The CDR3 totals 16 residues. V shed 2 bases, J shed 7 bases, and the junction held 11 bases outside the gene matches. Written as DNA, the CDR3 is TGTGCCAGTAGTATACCGGGGGGTGCGTCGGGGAATGAGCAGTTCTTC. Its translation: CASSIPGGASGNEQFF.

This clonotype was recorded only once. This chain links TRBV4-2 with TRBJ2-3; 12 bases line up with TRBD2. The V gene's germline CDR1 is LGHNA and CDR2 YNFKEQ. The J segment lost 3 bases and the V segment lost 5 bases, leaving 6 bases of the junction unmatched. The CDR3 spans 16 residues. CDR3 coding DNA: TGTGCCAGCAGCGGGACTAGCGGGTATCCAACAGATACGCAGTATTTT. Protein sequence: CASSGTSGYPTDTQYF.

Ten or more counts support this clonotype. The chain joins TRBV6-1 to TRBJ2-1, with 11 bases identical to TRBD2. The V gene's germline CDR1 is MNHNS and CDR2 SASEGT. Unmatched junction bases numbered 4, after V lost 5 bases and J lost 4 bases. The CDR3 contains 15 residues. The CDR3 spells CASSRLAGPYNEQFF. CDR3 nucleotide sequence: TGTGCCAGCAGTCGACTAGCGGGGCCATACAATGAGCAGTTCTTC.

This chain connects TRBV10-3 to TRBJ1-2; no firm D call. Trimming cost V 4 bases and J 8 bases, with 17 bases left between them. The CDR3 contains 14 residues. Germline V CDR1 and CDR2: ENHRY, SYGVKD. The CDR3 sequence is CAISGTPSTTGYTF. DNA for the CDR3: TGTGCCATCAGTGGAACCCCTTCGACAACGGGCTACACCTTC.

This clonotype was recorded many times. This chain joins TRBV4-3 and TRBJ2-1, with 9 bases aligning to TRBD2. The germline CDR1 and CDR2 sequences are LGHNA and YSLEER. CDR3 size: 18 residues. V lost 2 bases to trimming and J lost 3 bases; unmatched junction nucleotides: 11. Here the CDR3 reads CASSQRPLSGGIYNEQFF. Here the CDR3 DNA reads TGCGCCAGCAGCCAACGGCCCCTTAGCGGGGGAATCTACAATGAGCAGTTCTTC.

This clonotype was found many times. The chain couples TRBV15 to TRBJ2-7; no firm D call. There are 15 residues in the CDR3. The V gene's germline CDR1 is LNHNV and CDR2 YYDKDF (reference sequence). The V end lost 3 bases, the J end lost 5 bases, and 17 bases lay between the germline ends. CDR3 sequence reads: CATSSPGPKVNEQYF. CDR3 nucleotide sequence: TGTGCCACCAGCAGCCCGGGTCCCAAAGTCAACGAGCAGTACTTC.

Only a few counts were recorded for this clonotype. The chain has TRBV6-1 and TRBJ1-1; D not certain. The CDR3 is made up of 12 amino acids. Germline CDR1 is MNHNS and CDR2 is SASEGT. Trimming removed 8 bases from V and 3 bases from J, with 10 bases in between. For the CDR3, the DNA is TGTGCCAGCGTACGACGGGACACTGAAGCTTTCTTT. The encoded protein is CASVRRDTEAFF.

This clonotype was detected many times. The chain joins TRBV6-1 to TRBJ2-5; 7 bases are a match to TRBD2. CDR1 MNHNS and CDR2 SASEGT come from the germline V gene. The CDR3 runs 14 residues. V gave up 5 bases and J gave up 14 bases; unmatched junction bases: 17. CDR3 in DNA: TGTGCCAGCAGTACATTCTCCGGGACTACAAAACCCTACTTC. Amino acid sequence: CASSTFSGTTKPYF.

This clonotype appeared many times. This sequence joins TRBV7-8 and TRBJ2-3; possibly TRBD2 for D (6 bases). Germline CDR1 reads SGHVS; CDR2 reads FQNEAQ. This CDR3 has 16 amino acids. Trimming removed 1 base at V and 1 base at J, with 12 bases between. The CDR3 region is CASSLDPGGGTDTQYF. Written as DNA, the CDR3 is TGTGCCAGCAGCTTAGATCCGGGCGGGGGCACAGATACGCAGTATTTT.

This clonotype was recorded at least ten times. The chain links TRBV20-1 to TRBJ2-1; TRBD2 matches at 8 bases. CDR3 size: 17 residues. From germline, CDR1 is DFQATT and CDR2 SNEGSKA (reference sequence). V lost 0 bases, J lost 3 bases, and 10 bases stayed unmatched. CDR3 in amino acids: CSARDNSGALHYNEQFF. The CDR3 DNA follows: TGCAGTGCTAGAGATAATAGCGGGGCCTTACACTACAATGAGCAGTTCTTC.